This T cell receptor beta chain was retrieved from a study of blood T cell repertoires in COVID-19. Background on the study: Donors in the United States, Italy and Spain gave samples during acute or convalescent COVID-19. T cells, B-cell-depleted T cells, or PBMCs provided the cDNA or gDNA that served as material.

Adults between roughly 18 and 90 years of age took part from about two dozen US areas. Per the original methods: Amplified reference gene primers provided the basis for estimating nucleated cell counts. Here immunoSEQ multiplex PCR was the method, and the copy in TCRdb shows in-frame clones only, minus some. V and J calls plus clone size are reproduced from that table; the DNA served to infer D and trimming. The table includes fewer than 200,000 clones, 82% detected once. The receptor's source is a man between 60 and 75 years old who had recovered from COVID-19. Specimen: PBMCs or T cells enriched from blood (not recorded which).

The CDR3 loop is CASIYRPNEKLFF. The CDR3 DNA sequence: TGTGCCAGCATTTACAGACCGAATGAAAAACTGTTTTTT. The chain joins TRBV2 to TRBJ1-4; D unclear. Per the germline V gene, CDR1 is SNHLY and CDR2 is FYNNEI. Deletions cut 7 bases from V and 5 bases from J, with 11 bases between. This CDR3 is built from 13 residues. The full variable domain, its missing parts supplied by reference TRBV2 and TRBJ1-4, is EPEVTQTPSHQVTQMGQEVILRCVPISNHLYFYWYRQILGQKVEFLVSFYNNEISEKSEIFDDQFSVERPDGSNFTLKIRSTKLEDSAMYFCASIYRPNEKLFFGSGTQLSVL.